Included here is one T cell receptor beta chain sequence, with context. What this receptor recognizes is not known. Within one base of it there is no much larger clone, and no base qualities were kept. Genomic DNA was isolated from the sorted cells so that the TCRbeta CDR3 region could be sequenced. The immunoSEQ Assay was used to sequence the TCRbeta CDR3 regions. TCRdb took this table from immuneACCESS and kept in-frame rearrangements with V and J called. Such tables lack part of the clones; where checked against another copy, unresolved V genes explain under half of the gap, and the rest is unexplained. Present in this sample are about 77,000 clones, approximately 92% of which were seen just once. The top ten hold around 5.1% of the sample. This specimen comes from a study of OX40 agonist ivuxolimab in advanced cancers. Background on the whole study: Ivuxolimab, which targeted the costimulatory receptor OX40 (CD134), was an agonistic, fully human IgG2 monoclonal antibody. Intravenous ivuxolimab was administered to patients every 2 weeks at six dose levels: 0.01, 0.1, 0.3, 1.5, 3 and 10 mg/kg. Of the approximately 54 dose-escalation patients, hepatocellular carcinoma was present in about 20, melanoma in some 15, renal cell carcinoma in 9 and head and neck cancer in 9. In the dose-escalation cohort, 70% to 85% of patients were male, and the mean age was about 55 years, with a range of 23 to 79. Patients were allowed to have had prior anti-PD-1, anti-PD-L1 or anti-CTLA-4 therapy, and around 37% of the dose-escalation patients had previously received checkpoint inhibitors. Partial responses occurred in three dose-escalation patients, of whom one had hepatocellular carcinoma and two had cutaneous melanoma. The point of sequencing TCRbeta in the periphery was to test whether ivuxolimab changed TCR sequence diversity and drove clonal T-cell expansion. The paper reports the monotherapy dose-escalation portion (N of about 50 patients) of the phase I ivuxolimab trial.

Overall results and qualifications from the work: At doses from 0.1 to 3.0 mg/kg, clonal expansion was seen in both CD4+ and CD8+ blood T cells between baseline and week 6. After ivuxolimab, more expanded clones were found on average in CD8+ T cells than in CD4+ T cells. Low levels of normalized T-cell clonal expansion were also seen in some patients who did not respond. In the 0.1-3.0 mg/kg groups, partial responders had among the lowest normalized peripheral clonal expansion, particularly in CD8+ T cells. Antigen specificity was not determined for the clonally expanded peripheral T cells.

V is cut by 5 bases and J by 8 bases, and the space between the germline ends is 15 bases. Reading from cysteine to phenylalanine, the CDR3 counts 13 amino acids. Only the CDR3 DNA stays, 39 bases, in frame from base 1. Reading the germline V gene (reference sequence) gives CDR1 WNHNN and CDR2 SYGVQD. Patients with a history of autoimmune disease or receiving systemic immunosuppression were excluded from the trial. In every dose cohort, peripheral blood was drawn for TCR sequencing at baseline, cycle 4 day 1, and cycle 7 day 1. Samples came from an open-label, multicenter, first-in-human phase I dose-escalation trial of ivuxolimab. Adults with locally advanced or metastatic melanoma, renal cell carcinoma, hepatocellular carcinoma or head and neck squamous cell carcinoma were enrolled in the trial. CD4+ and CD8+ T cells were sorted separately from peripheral blood before TCR sequencing.

Source: CD4+ or CD8+ T cells sorted from blood, taken in a trial of the OX40 agonist ivuxolimab. The TCR comes from an adult with an advanced solid tumor such as melanoma, head and neck, liver or kidney cancer. This chain joins TRBV10-1 to TRBJ1-2; there is no confident call for the D gene. Here the CDR3 is given as CASSPNLVEGYTF. The nucleotides are TGCGCCAGCAGTCCCAACCTGGTGGAGGGCTACACCTTC.